A single sample gave rise to the 23 T cell receptor beta chains below, sequenced in a study of blood T cell repertoires in COVID-19. Only in-frame clones appear in the TCRdb table, and some are missing; sequencing was by immunoSEQ multiplex PCR. The sample shows roughly 310,000 clones, 90% of them seen only once. Sequenced: PBMCs or T cells enriched from blood (not recorded which). Receptors were obtained from a man aged 55 to 70 who had recovered from COVID-19.

V is TRBV6-1 and J is TRBJ2-3; D not certain. V was trimmed by 2 bases and J by 2 bases, leaving 11 bases between them. The CDR3 loop spans 15 amino acids. CDR1 and CDR2 from the germline V gene are MNHNS and SASEGT. CDR3 protein: CASSESRVNTDTQYF. The DNA for the CDR3 is TGTGCCAGCAGTGAAAGCCGAGTAAACACAGATACGCAGTATTTT.

This chain joins TRBV27 and TRBJ2-7; D perhaps matches TRBD2 (6 bases). The V gene's germline CDR1 is MNHEY and CDR2 SMNVEV (reference sequence). Trimming shortened V by 6 bases and J by 0 bases, and 12 bases separated the two germline ends. This CDR3 has 14 residues. In DNA, the CDR3 is TGTGCCAGCAGGTCTCGGGGGAGCTCCTACGAGCAGTACTTC. This codes for CASRSRGSSYEQYF.

The chain joins TRBV3-1 (or the pseudogene TRBV3-2) to TRBJ2-7, with no clear D. Trimming stripped 0 bases from V and 9 bases from J, with 12 bases between. This CDR3 has 13 amino acids. Germline V gene sequence: CDR1 LGHDT, CDR2 YNNKEL (reference sequence). The CDR3 protein is CASSQDLRPGQYF. CDR3 coding DNA: TGTGCCAGCAGCCAAGACTTGCGCCCCGGGCAGTACTTC.

This chain connects TRBV2 to TRBJ1-6; no reliable D call. There are 18 residues in the CDR3. Germline lookup yields CDR1 SNHLY and CDR2 FYNNEI. V lost 6 bases, J lost 6 bases, and 24 bases lay in between. Written as DNA, the CDR3 is TGTGCCAGCAGCCAGTTAGGGAGAGGGAGGAGCTTTAATTCACCCCTCCACTTT. This sequence encodes CASSQLGRGRSFNSPLHF.

The sample holds one count of this clone. This chain joins TRBV29-1 and TRBJ2-5; the match to TRBD2 covers 7 bases. The V segment lost 2 bases and the J segment 7 bases; nucleotides outside the gene matches: 13. The CDR3 covers 15 residues. In germline, CDR1 is SQVTM, CDR2 ANQGSEA. DNA of the CDR3: TGCAGCGTTGAAATGACTAGCAGTCTACCAGGGACCCAGTACTTC. It specifies CSVEMTSSLPGTQYF.

The chain couples TRBV11-3 to TRBJ1-5, with 8 bases identical to TRBD1. Germline V gene sequence: CDR1 SGHNT, CDR2 YENEEA. This CDR3 is 17 amino acids long. J was trimmed by 5 bases and V by 1 base; bases with no gene match: 10. This chain's CDR3 is CASSLAPPTGGDQPQHF. For the CDR3, the DNA is TGTGCCAGCAGCTTAGCTCCCCCAACAGGGGGGGATCAGCCCCAGCATTTT.

The genes are TRBV7-6 and TRBJ2-3; 8 bases fit TRBD1. Germline V gives CDR1 SGHVS, CDR2 FNYEAQ. This CDR3 is 15 amino acids long. V was pared by 1 base and J by 7 bases, with 7 bases of the junction left unmatched. The CDR3 loop is CASSLGGTGANTQYF. As DNA, the CDR3 is TGTGCCAGCAGCTTAGGGGGGACAGGAGCAAATACGCAGTATTTT.

V gene TRBV18 combines with J gene TRBJ1-2, with D possibly TRBD1 on 6 matching bases. Trimming pared 5 bases from V and 8 bases from J, leaving 12 bases between. Germline V lookup: CDR1 KGHSH, CDR2 LQKENI. CDR3 length: 12 residues. CDR3 bases: TGTGCCAGCTCATCGGACAGAGAGGGCTACACCTTC. This sequence encodes CASSSDREGYTF.

The chain uses TRBV4-1 and TRBJ2-7; 10 nucleotides agree with TRBD1. J lost 3 bases, V lost 3 bases, and 8 bases had no gene match. Germline V gene lookup returns CDR1 MGHRA and CDR2 YSYEKL. This CDR3 comprises 16 residues. The CDR3 nucleotides are TGCGCCAGCAGCCAGGCACCGGGACAGGGGAACTACGAGCAGTACTTC. As protein: CASSQAPGQGNYEQYF.

The chain links TRBV7-2 to TRBJ1-1; D unclear. CDR3 length: 14 amino acids. V gave up 5 bases and J gave up 7 bases, with 17 bases separating them. Looked up from germline, CDR1 is SGHTA and CDR2 is FQGNSA. The CDR3 DNA reads TGTGCCAGCAGCCGCCCCTCTCGTGCGGGTGAAGCTTTCTTT. Protein sequence: CASSRPSRAGEAFF. Complete variable domain (other parts from reference TRBV7-2 and TRBJ1-1): GAGVSQSPSNKVTEKGKDVELRCDPISGHTALYWYRQSLGQGLEFLIYFQGNSAPDKSGLPSDRFSAERTGGSVSTLTIQRTQQEDSAVYLCASSRPSRAGEAFFGQGTRLTVV.

The V and J genes are TRBV7-8 and TRBJ2-3; D might be TRBD1 (6 bases). This CDR3 has 16 amino acids. The germline V and J ends were trimmed by 1 base and 2 bases, with 13 bases remaining between them. Germline V gene data show CDR1 as SGHVS and CDR2 as FQNEAQ. The CDR3 DNA is TGTGCCAGCAGCTTAGGGGGGCCCACTTCCACAGATACGCAGTATTTT. Protein: CASSLGGPTSTDTQYF.

CDR3 DNA: TGTGCCAGCTCCCCGGGGGTGGACAATGAGCAGTTCTTC. Amino acids: CASSPGVDNEQFF. The rearrangement uses TRBV18 and TRBJ2-1; possibly TRBD2 for D (6 bases). V gave up 6 bases and J gave up 5 bases, with 11 bases separating them. The CDR3 has 13 residues. Germline values: CDR1 KGHSH, CDR2 LQKENI.

The CDR3 spells CASSVAARDINNEQFF. The DNA for the CDR3 is TGTGCCAGCAGCGTAGCCGCCCGGGACATCAACAATGAGCAGTTCTTC. This rearrangement joins TRBV9 to TRBJ2-1, with D maybe TRBD1 (6 bases). The CDR3 totals 16 residues. Germline CDR1 reads SGDLS; CDR2 reads YYNGEE. Between the trimmed V and J ends, which lost 0 bases and 5 bases, there was a span of 15 bases. The variable domain in full, with the rest retrieved from reference TRBV9 and TRBJ2-1, is DSGVTQTPKHLITATGQRVTLRCSPRSGDLSVYWYQQSLDQGLQFLIQYYNGEERAKGNILERFSAQQFPDLHSELNLSSLELGDSALYFCASSVAARDINNEQFFGPGTRLTVL.

The chain has TRBV27 and TRBJ1-2; 8 bases align to TRBD1. Trimming took 8 bases from V and 4 from J; bases not matched to a gene: 6. The CDR3 runs to 13 residues. Germline lookup yields CDR1 MNHEY and CDR2 SMNVEV (reference sequence). CDR3 residues: CASGQGVSYGYTF. In nucleotides, the CDR3 is TGTGCCAGCGGACAGGGAGTATCCTATGGCTACACCTTC.

The gene calls are TRBV5-1 and TRBJ1-2; 12 bases map to TRBD1. The CDR3 is made up of 13 amino acids. Germline-derived CDR1 and CDR2 are SGHRS and YFSETQ. Trimming cost V 7 bases and J 8 bases; bases outside gene matches: 6. The CDR3 region is CASGPGTGGGYTF. The DNA for the CDR3 is TGCGCCAGCGGTCCGGGGACAGGGGGCGGCTACACCTTC.

The gene calls are TRBV7-9 and TRBJ1-3, with a tentative D call TRBD1 (5 bases). V gave up 4 bases and J gave up 2 bases, with 21 bases separating them. This CDR3 has 18 amino acids. CDR1 SEHNR and CDR2 FQNEAQ come from the germline V gene (reference sequence). The CDR3 reads CASSWTQRGGGAGNTIYF. CDR3 sequence (DNA): TGTGCCAGCAGCTGGACCCAGCGGGGCGGAGGGGCTGGAAACACCATATATTTT.

This chain links TRBV27 with TRBJ2-7, with D maybe TRBD2 (5 bases). Trimming pared 5 bases from V and 1 base from J, leaving 6 bases between. Germline CDR1 MNHEY, CDR2 SMNVEV (reference sequence). The CDR3 consists of 12 residues. DNA for the CDR3: TGTGCCAGCAGTCCGGGGTCCTACGAGCAGTACTTC. This sequence encodes CASSPGSYEQYF.

This clone was observed a single time. The chain joins TRBV27 to TRBJ2-3, with TRBD2 matching 8 bases. The CDR3 totals 14 residues. Trimming cost V 2 bases and J 4 bases; bases outside gene matches: 2. In germline, CDR1 is MNHEY, CDR2 SMNVEV (reference sequence). CDR3 protein: CASSLVAGSDTQYF. CDR3 DNA sequence: TGTGCCAGCAGTTTAGTAGCGGGGTCAGATACGCAGTATTTT.

The J gene is TRBJ1-1, the V gene TRBV9, with D possibly TRBD1 on 6 matching bases. The CDR3 covers 15 residues. V lost 3 bases and J lost 0, with 12 bases in between. From germline, CDR1 is SGDLS and CDR2 YYNGEE. The CDR3 loop is CASSGSGHMNTEAFF. The CDR3 DNA reads as TGTGCCAGCAGCGGTTCGGGACATATGAACACTGAAGCTTTCTTT.

The CDR3 coding sequence is TGCGCCAGCAGCCAAGACTGGGGACAGGGGGCGGACGAGCAGTACTTC. This gives the protein CASSQDWGQGADEQYF. The V and J genes are TRBV4-3 and TRBJ2-7, with 12 bases aligning to TRBD1. The ends lost 0 bases at V and 5 bases at J; junction bases unmatched: 5. The CDR3 is made up of 16 amino acids. Germline assignment: CDR1 LGHNA and CDR2 YSLEER.

The chain links TRBV6-6 to TRBJ2-3; the D is unclear. CDR3 length: 12 residues. Germline CDR1 and CDR2: MNHNY and SVGAGI (reference sequence). The V end was cut by 5 bases, the J end by 5 bases, with 8 bases between. DNA of the CDR3: TGTGCCAGCAGTCCTCTGAGAGATACGCAGTATTTT. Its translation is CASSPLRDTQYF.

In DNA form, the CDR3 reads TGTGCCATCAGTGAATCGATTGGGCGCCCTGAAGCTTTCTTT. Translation gives CAISESIGRPEAFF. The chain employs TRBV10-3 and TRBJ1-1, with D unresolved. Germline CDR1 is ENHRY and CDR2 is SYGVKD. This CDR3 is built from 14 residues. The germline V and J ends were trimmed by 3 bases and 6 bases, with 14 bases remaining between them.

The chain joins TRBV5-4 to TRBJ2-5; tentatively, D is TRBD1 (6 bases). The ends were cut back, 3 bases at V and 2 bases at J, with 11 bases in the middle. This CDR3 region has 14 residues. Looked up from germline, CDR1 is SGHNT and CDR2 is YYREEE (reference sequence). CDR3 DNA: TGTGCCAGCAGCTCTCGGACAGAGCAAGAGACCCAGTACTTC. Amino acid sequence: CASSSRTEQETQYF.